This T cell receptor beta chain was recovered during a study of identical twins. This CDR3 contains 18 residues. Looked up from germline, CDR1 is SGHVS and CDR2 is FQNEAQ. With 4 bases clipped from V and 7 bases from J, the junction kept 16 bases outside the gene matches. MiXCR, run by TCRdb on the 5' RACE reads, gives a single entry per CDR3 protein. The table lists about 530,000 distinct CDR3 sequences, approximately 20% of them singletons, with approximately 0.52% in the top ten. In addition, the sample was reused for a study of yellow fever vaccine responses in identical twins.

The chain is built from TRBV7-8 and TRBJ2-1, with 10 bases fitting TRBD2. The material sequenced was CD4+ T cells sorted from blood. This receptor was identified in a woman aged 18-29 years in good health. The CDR3 nucleotides are TGTGCCAGCAGCTCAGGCCCCTATAAGCGGGGGGGTTTAAATGAGCAGTTCTTC. Translation: CASSSGPYKRGGLNEQFF.